This paragraph reports one TCR beta chain. The target antigen is unknown. The data were obtained in a study of blood T cells in healthy people across ages. Study-level points and caveats: Diversity was estimated from one million T cells, and these estimates were considered underestimates. Long-lived and aged donors differed, with more naive CD4+ cells and higher diversity in the long-lived.

V trimming: 6 bases; J trimming: 5 bases; junction bases outside the gene matches: 7. Germline CDR1 and CDR2: MNHEY and SVGAGI. CDR3 length: 15 amino acids. A J-beta primer mix and a sample-barcoded 5' primer were used in a second PCR of about 7 to 12 cycles. TCRdb itself ran the 5' RACE reads through MiXCR, one entry per CDR3 protein. Here the sample spans approximately 1.5 million distinct CDR3 sequences, roughly 32% being singletons. This sequence originates from a woman aged 30 to 39 in good health. Source material: blood. V is TRBV6-5 and J is TRBJ1-6; 7 bases are shared with TRBD1. CDR3 DNA: TGTGCCAGCAGGTGGGGACAGCTAAATAATTCACCCCTCCACTTT. Protein sequence: CASRWGQLNNSPLHF.